The clone carrying this TCR beta chain was observed a handful of times. Antigen: not known. The V end lost 4 bases, the J end lost 0 bases, and 7 bases lay between the germline ends. Germline CDR1 reads SGHRS; CDR2 reads YFSETQ. This CDR3 comprises 13 residues. From the 5' RACE reads, TCRdb called clonotypes with MiXCR, one entry per CDR3 protein. The table lists roughly 410,000 distinct CDR3 sequences, approximately 24% of them singletons. This sample is part of a study of T-cell memory formation after mild COVID-19. Whole-study results and caveats: Whether second-wave clones peaking at day 37 were SARS-CoV-2 specific went unconfirmed.

Sequenced: PBMCs or a T cell subset sorted from them (not recorded which). This clonotype originated in an adult woman who had mild COVID-19 (a few samples of this study predate the infection). Cell type and time point are not known. The rearrangement links TRBV5-1 to TRBJ1-1; D not resolved. The CDR3 reads CASSTTVNTEAFF. The CDR3 bases are TGCGCCAGCAGCACGACTGTGAACACTGAAGCTTTCTTT. The entire variable domain, with the rest obtained from reference TRBV5-1 and TRBJ1-1, is as follows: KAGVTQTPRYLIKTRGQQVTLSCSPISGHRSVSWYQQTPGQGLQFLFEYFSETQRNKGNFPGRFSGRQFSNSRSEMNVSTLELGDSALYLCASSTTVNTEAFFGQGTRLTVV.